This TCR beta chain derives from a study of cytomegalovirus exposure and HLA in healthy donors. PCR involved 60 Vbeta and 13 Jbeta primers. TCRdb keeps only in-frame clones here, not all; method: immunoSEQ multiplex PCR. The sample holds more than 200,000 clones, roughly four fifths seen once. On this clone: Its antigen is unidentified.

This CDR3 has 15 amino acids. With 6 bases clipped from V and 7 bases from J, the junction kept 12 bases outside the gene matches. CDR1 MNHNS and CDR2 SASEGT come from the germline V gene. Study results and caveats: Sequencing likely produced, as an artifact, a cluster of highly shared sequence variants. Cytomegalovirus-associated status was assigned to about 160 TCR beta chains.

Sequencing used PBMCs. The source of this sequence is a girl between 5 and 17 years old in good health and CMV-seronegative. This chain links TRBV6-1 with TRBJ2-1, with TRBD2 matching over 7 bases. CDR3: CASRTSRYSGNEQFF. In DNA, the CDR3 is TGTGCCAGCAGGACTAGCCGATATTCGGGGAATGAGCAGTTCTTC.